The T cell receptor (beta chain) described here comes from a study of cytomegalovirus exposure and HLA in healthy donors. Points from the study as a whole: The listing of roughly 160 TCR beta chains classed them as cytomegalovirus-associated. Later analysis associated a missense DCLRE1C variant with TCR beta V- and J-gene trimming.

A multiplex PCR was run with 60 Vbeta primers and 13 Jbeta primers. Data came from immunoSEQ multiplex PCR; TCRdb stores just in-frame clones and leaves some out. The sample holds tens of thousands of clones, just under 70% seen once. On this clone itself: What it binds is not known.

Germline V gene data show CDR1 as GTSNPN and CDR2 as SVGIG (reference sequence). The J segment lost 14 bases and the V segment lost 4 bases, leaving 6 bases of the junction unmatched. This CDR3 spans 12 amino acids. The V gene is TRBV30, the J gene TRBJ2-1, with 12 bases matching TRBD2. Material for sequencing was PBMCs. The receptor was derived from a man aged 50-60 years in good health and CMV-seronegative. DNA for the CDR3: TGTGCCTGGAAGGGGCCTAGCGGGAGGGAGTTCTTC. Its translation: CAWKGPSGREFF.